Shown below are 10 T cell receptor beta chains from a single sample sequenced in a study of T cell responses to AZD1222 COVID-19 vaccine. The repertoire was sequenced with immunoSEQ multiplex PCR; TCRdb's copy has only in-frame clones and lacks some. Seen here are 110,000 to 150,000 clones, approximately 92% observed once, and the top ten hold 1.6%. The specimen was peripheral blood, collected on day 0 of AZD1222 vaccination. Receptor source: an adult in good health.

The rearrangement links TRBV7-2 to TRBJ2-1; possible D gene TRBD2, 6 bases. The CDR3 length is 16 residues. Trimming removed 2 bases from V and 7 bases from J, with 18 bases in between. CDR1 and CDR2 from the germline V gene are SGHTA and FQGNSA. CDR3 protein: CASSLNPTGGRNEQFF. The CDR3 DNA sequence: TGTGCCAGCAGCTTAAATCCGACCGGTGGGAGGAATGAGCAGTTCTTC.

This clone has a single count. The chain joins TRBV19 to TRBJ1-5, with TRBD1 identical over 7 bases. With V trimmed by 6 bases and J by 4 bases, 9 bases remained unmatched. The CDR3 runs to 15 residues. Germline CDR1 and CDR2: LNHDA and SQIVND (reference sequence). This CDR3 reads CASRPDRELNQPQHF. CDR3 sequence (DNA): TGTGCCAGTAGACCCGACAGGGAATTAAATCAGCCCCAGCATTTT.

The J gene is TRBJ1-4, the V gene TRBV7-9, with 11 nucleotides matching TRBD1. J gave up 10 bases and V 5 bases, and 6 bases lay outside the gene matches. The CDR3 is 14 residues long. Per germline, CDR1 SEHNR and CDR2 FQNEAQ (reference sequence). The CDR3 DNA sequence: TGTGCCAGCAGCCTGGGACAGGGGGACGCAAAACTGTTTTTT. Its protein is CASSLGQGDAKLFF.

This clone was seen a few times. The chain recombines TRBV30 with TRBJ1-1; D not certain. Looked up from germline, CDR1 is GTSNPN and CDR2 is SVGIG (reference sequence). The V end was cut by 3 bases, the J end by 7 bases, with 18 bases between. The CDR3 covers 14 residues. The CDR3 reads CAWRMTTLHSEAFF. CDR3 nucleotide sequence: TGTGCCTGGAGAATGACTACCCTTCATAGTGAAGCTTTCTTT.

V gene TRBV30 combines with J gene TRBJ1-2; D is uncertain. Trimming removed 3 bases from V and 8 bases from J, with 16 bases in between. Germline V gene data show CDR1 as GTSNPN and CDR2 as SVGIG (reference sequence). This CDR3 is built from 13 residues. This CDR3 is CAWRGSGGKGYTF. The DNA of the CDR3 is TGTGCCTGGAGAGGTTCCGGTGGCAAGGGCTACACCTTC. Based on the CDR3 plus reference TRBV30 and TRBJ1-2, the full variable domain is SQTIHQWPATLVQPVGSPLSLECTVEGTSNPNLYWYRQAAGRGLQLLFYSVGIGQISSEVPQNLSASRPQDRQFILSSKKLLLSDSGFYLCAWRGSGGKGYTFGSGTRLTVV.

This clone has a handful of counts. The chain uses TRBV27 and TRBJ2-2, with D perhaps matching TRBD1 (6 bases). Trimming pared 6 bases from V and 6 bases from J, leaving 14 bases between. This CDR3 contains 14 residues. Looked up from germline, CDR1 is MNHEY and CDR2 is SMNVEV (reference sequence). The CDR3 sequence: CASSLNRDAGELFF. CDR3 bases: TGTGCCAGCAGCCTTAACAGGGACGCCGGGGAGCTGTTTTTT.

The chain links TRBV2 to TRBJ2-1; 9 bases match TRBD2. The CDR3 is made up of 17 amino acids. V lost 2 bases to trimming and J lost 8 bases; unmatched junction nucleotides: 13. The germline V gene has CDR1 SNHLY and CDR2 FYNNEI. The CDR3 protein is CASSENPPAGGRDEQFF. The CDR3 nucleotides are TGTGCCAGCAGTGAAAATCCCCCCGCGGGGGGGCGGGATGAGCAGTTCTTC.

This CDR3 reads CASSARGPGDTEAFF. DNA for the CDR3: TGTGCCAGCAGCGCCCGAGGGCCGGGGGACACTGAAGCTTTCTTT. The chain has TRBV9 and TRBJ1-1; TRBD1 is a possible D gene (5 bases). V lost 3 bases and J 3 bases, leaving 15 bases between the germline ends. There are 15 residues in the CDR3. Germline assignment: CDR1 SGDLS and CDR2 YYNGEE.

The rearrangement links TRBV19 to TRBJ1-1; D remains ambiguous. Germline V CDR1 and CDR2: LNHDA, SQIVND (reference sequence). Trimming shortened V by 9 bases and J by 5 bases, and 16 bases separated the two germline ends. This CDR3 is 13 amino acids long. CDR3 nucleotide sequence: TGTGCCAGCCACGGTGACCCATGGACTGAAGCTTTCTTT. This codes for CASHGDPWTEAFF.

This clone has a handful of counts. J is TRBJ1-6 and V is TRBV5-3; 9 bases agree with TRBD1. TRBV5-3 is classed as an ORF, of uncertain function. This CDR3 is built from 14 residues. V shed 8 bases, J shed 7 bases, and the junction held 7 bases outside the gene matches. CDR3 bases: TGTGCCAGGCCACAGGGGGCAGAGAATTCACCCCTCCACTTT. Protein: CARPQGAENSPLHF.